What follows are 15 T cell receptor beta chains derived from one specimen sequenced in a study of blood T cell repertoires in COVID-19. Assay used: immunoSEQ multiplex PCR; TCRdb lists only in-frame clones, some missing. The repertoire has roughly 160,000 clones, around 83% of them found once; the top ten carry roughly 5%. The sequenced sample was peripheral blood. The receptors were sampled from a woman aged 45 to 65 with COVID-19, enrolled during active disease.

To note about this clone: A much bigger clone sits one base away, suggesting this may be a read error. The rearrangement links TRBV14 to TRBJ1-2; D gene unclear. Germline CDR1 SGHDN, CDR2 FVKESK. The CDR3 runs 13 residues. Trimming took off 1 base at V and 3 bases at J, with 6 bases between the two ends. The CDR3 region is CASSQGADYGYTF. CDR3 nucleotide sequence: TGTGCCAGCAGCCAAGGGGCAGACTATGGCTACACCTTC.

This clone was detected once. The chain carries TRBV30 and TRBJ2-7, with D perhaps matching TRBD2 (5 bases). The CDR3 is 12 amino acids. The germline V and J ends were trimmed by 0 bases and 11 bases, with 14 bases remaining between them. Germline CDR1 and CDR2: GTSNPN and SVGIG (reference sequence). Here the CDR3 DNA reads TGTGCCTGGAGTGTACTAGAACAGACTAAGTACTTC. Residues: CAWSVLEQTKYF. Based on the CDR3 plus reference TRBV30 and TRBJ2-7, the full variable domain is SQTIHQWPATLVQPVGSPLSLECTVEGTSNPNLYWYRQAAGRGLQLLFYSVGIGQISSEVPQNLSASRPQDRQFILSSKKLLLSDSGFYLCAWSVLEQTKYFGPGTRLTVT.

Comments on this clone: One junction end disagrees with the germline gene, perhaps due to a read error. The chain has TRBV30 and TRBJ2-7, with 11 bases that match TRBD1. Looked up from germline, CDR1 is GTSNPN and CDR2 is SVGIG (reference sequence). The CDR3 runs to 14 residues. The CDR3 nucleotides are TGTGCCCGGAGCCACGGGACAGGGGGTTACGAGCAGTACTTC. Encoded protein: CARSHGTGGYEQYF.

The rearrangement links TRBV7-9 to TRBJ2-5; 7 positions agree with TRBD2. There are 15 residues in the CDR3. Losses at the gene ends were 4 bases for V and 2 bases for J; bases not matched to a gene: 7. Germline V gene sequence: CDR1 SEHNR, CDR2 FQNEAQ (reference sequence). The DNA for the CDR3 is TGTGCCAGCAGCTATCCGAGCGGGGCTCAAGAGACCCAGTACTTC. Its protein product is CASSYPSGAQETQYF. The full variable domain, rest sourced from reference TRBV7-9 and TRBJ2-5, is DTGVSQNPRHKITKRGQNVTFRCDPISEHNRLYWYRQTLGQGPEFLTYFQNEAQLEKSRLLSDRFSAERPKGSFSTLEIQRTEQGDSAMYLCASSYPSGAQETQYFGPGTRLLVL.

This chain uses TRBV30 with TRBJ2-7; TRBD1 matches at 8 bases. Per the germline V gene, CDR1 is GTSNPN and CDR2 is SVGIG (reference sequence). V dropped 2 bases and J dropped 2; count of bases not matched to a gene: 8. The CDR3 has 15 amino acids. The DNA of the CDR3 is TGTGCCTGGAGTTCCCGACAGGGGCCCCCCTACGAGCAGTACTTC. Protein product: CAWSSRQGPPYEQYF.

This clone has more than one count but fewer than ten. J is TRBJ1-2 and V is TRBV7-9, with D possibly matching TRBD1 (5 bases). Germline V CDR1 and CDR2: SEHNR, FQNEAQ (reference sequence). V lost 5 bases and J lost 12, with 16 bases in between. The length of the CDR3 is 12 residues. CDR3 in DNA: TGTGCCAGCAGCCCAGTACAGGATAAAGACACCTTC. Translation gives CASSPVQDKDTF.

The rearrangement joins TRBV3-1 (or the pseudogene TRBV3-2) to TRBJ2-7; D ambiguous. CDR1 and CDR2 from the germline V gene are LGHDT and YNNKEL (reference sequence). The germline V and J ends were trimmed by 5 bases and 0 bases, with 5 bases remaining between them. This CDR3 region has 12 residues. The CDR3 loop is CASSKSSYEQYF. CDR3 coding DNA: TGTGCCAGCAGCAAGAGCTCCTACGAGCAGTACTTC.

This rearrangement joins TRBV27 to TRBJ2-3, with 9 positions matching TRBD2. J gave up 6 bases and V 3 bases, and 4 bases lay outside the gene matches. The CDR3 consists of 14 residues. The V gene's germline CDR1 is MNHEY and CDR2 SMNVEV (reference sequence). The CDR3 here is CASSFAGGPDTQYF. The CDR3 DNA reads TGTGCCAGCAGTTTTGCGGGGGGGCCTGATACGCAGTATTTT.

CDR3 protein: CASSVGESVTTEAFF. The CDR3 nucleotides read TGTGCCAGCAGCGTAGGGGAGAGCGTGACCACTGAAGCTTTCTTT. This chain uses TRBV9 with TRBJ1-1; D not certain. Germline V gene sequence: CDR1 SGDLS, CDR2 YYNGEE. The CDR3 is 15 amino acids. V gave up 0 bases and J gave up 4 bases, with 13 bases separating them.

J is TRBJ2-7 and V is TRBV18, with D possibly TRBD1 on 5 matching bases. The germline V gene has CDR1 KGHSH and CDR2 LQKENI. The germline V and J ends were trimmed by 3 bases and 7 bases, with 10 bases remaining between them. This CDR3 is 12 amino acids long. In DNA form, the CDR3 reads TGTGCCAGCTCACCGACAGTATCGGAGCAGTACTTC. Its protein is CASSPTVSEQYF.

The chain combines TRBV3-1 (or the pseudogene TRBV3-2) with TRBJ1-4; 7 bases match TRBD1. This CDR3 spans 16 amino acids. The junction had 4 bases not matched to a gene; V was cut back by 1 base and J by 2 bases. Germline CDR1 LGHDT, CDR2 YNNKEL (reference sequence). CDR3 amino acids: CASSQGATGTNEKLFF. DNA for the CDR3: TGTGCCAGCAGCCAAGGCGCGACAGGGACTAATGAAAAACTGTTTTTT.

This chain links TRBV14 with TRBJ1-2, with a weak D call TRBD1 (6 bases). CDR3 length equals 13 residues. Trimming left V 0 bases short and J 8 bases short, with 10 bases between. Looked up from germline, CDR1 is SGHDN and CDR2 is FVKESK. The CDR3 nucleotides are TGTGCCAGCAGCCAAGACAGGGGCAGGGGCTACACCTTC. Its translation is CASSQDRGRGYTF.

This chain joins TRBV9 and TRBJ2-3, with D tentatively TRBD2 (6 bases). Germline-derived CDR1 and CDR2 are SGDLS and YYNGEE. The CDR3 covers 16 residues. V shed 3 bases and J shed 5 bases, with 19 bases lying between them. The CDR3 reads CASSAAGTPLGDTQYF. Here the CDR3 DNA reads TGTGCCAGCAGCGCCGCTGGGACTCCGCTCGGAGATACGCAGTATTTT.

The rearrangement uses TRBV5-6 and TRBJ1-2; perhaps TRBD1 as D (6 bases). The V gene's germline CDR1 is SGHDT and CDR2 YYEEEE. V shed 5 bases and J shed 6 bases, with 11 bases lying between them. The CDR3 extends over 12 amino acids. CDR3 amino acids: CASRLDRNGYTF. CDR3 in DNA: TGTGCCAGCAGACTGGACAGAAATGGCTACACCTTC.

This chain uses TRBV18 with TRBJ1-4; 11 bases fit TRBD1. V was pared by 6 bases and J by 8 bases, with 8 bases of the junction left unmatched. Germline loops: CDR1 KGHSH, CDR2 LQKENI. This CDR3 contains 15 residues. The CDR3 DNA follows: TGTGCCAGCTCGCGCGGACAGGGGGCTGAGGAAAAACTGTTTTTT. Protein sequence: CASSRGQGAEEKLFF.